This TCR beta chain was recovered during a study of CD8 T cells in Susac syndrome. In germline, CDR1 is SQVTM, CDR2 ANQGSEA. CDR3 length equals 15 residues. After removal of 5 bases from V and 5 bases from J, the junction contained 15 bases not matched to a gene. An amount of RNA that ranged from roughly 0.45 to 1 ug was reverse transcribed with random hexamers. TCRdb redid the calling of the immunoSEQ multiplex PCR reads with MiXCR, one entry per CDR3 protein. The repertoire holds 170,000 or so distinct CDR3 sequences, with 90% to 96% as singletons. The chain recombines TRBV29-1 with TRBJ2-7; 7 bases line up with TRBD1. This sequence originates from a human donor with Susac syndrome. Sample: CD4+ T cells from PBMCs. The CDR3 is CSVRTGTSSWDEQYF. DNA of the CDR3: TGCAGCGTTCGGACAGGAACCTCGAGTTGGGACGAGCAGTACTTC.